The 30 T cell receptor beta chains below were found in one sample sequenced in a study of cytomegalovirus exposure and HLA in healthy donors. Researchers ran the PCR with 60 Vbeta and 13 Jbeta primers. Assay: immunoSEQ multiplex PCR; the TCRdb copy retains only in-frame clones and omits some. The sample lists 80,000 to 95,000 clones, around 81% occurring once. Sequenced sample: PBMCs. The receptors here all came from a man between 18 and 35 years old in good health and CMV-seropositive.

The chain combines TRBV19 with TRBJ1-1; D perhaps matches TRBD1 (6 bases). Germline V gene data show CDR1 as LNHDA and CDR2 as SQIVND (reference sequence). V dropped 7 bases and J dropped 1 base, with 13 bases sitting between them. The CDR3 totals 14 residues. The DNA of the CDR3 is TGTGCCAGTAAAAGGGGGAGCGCGAACACTGAAGCTTTCTTT. This sequence encodes CASKRGSANTEAFF.

This sequence joins TRBV16 and TRBJ1-2; no clear D gene. This CDR3 spans 14 amino acids. Trimming left V 2 bases short and J 8 bases short, with 15 bases between. The V gene's germline CDR1 is KGHSY and CDR2 FQNENV. CDR3 protein: CASSQRAAGRGYTF. The CDR3 coding sequence is TGTGCCAGCAGCCAAAGGGCAGCGGGCCGGGGCTACACCTTC.

The rearrangement uses TRBV28 and TRBJ1-2; D possibly corresponds to TRBD1 (6 bases). The CDR3 contains 15 residues. The V and J ends lost 3 bases and 5 bases respectively, with 16 bases between them. Germline assignment: CDR1 MDHEN and CDR2 SYDVKM. The CDR3 spells CASSLGGEQGYGYTF. CDR3 DNA: TGTGCCAGCAGTTTGGGCGGTGAGCAGGGGTATGGCTACACCTTC.

J is TRBJ2-7 and V is TRBV27, with 10 bases fitting TRBD2. The V and J ends lost 6 bases and 6 bases, in that order; junction bases with no gene match: 11. Germline CDR1 reads MNHEY; CDR2 reads SMNVEV (reference sequence). CDR3 length equals 15 residues. The CDR3 DNA sequence: TGTGCCAGCAGACGTCAACTAGCGGGACTTTCCGAGCAGTACTTC. It yields the protein CASRRQLAGLSEQYF.

This chain uses TRBV28 with TRBJ1-4, with 9 bases aligning to TRBD1. The germline V gene encodes CDR1 MDHEN and CDR2 SYDVKM. V gave up 6 bases and J gave up 7 bases; unmatched junction bases: 6. The CDR3 is 14 residues long. The CDR3 bases are TGTGCCAGCAGAGGACAGGGGTTGAGTGAAAAACTGTTTTTT. The encoded protein is CASRGQGLSEKLFF.

A remark on this clone: This sample also contains other DNA sequences that code for the same CDR3. The chain has TRBV6-5 and TRBJ1-1; TRBD1 might be the D (5 bases). Per the germline V gene, CDR1 is MNHEY and CDR2 is SVGAGI. Trimming pared 5 bases from V and 0 bases from J, leaving 7 bases between. CDR3 length: 13 amino acids. The CDR3 coding sequence is TGTGCCAGCAGTGAGACAGTGAACACTGAAGCTTTCTTT. Its translation: CASSETVNTEAFF.

This chain uses TRBV15 with TRBJ2-7, with D maybe TRBD2 (6 bases). This CDR3 is built from 15 residues. Germline V CDR1 and CDR2: LNHNV, YYDKDF (reference sequence). Between the trimmed V and J ends, which lost 1 base and 2 bases, there was a span of 12 bases. CDR3 nucleotides: TGTGCCACCAGCAGAGGGGGGGAAGGGGCCTACGAGCAGTACTTC. As protein: CATSRGGEGAYEQYF.

The V gene is TRBV2, the J gene TRBJ2-7, with 8 nucleotides matching TRBD1. This CDR3 is built from 17 residues. CDR1 is SNHLY and CDR2 is FYNNEI in the germline V gene. J gave up 2 bases and V 0 bases, and 9 bases lay outside the gene matches. The CDR3 here is CASSEAIGQGSPYEQYF. In DNA form, the CDR3 reads TGTGCCAGCAGTGAAGCGATTGGACAGGGTTCCCCCTACGAGCAGTACTTC.

The chain recombines TRBV27 with TRBJ2-2, with D tentatively TRBD1 (6 bases). The CDR3 consists of 13 residues. Germline V gene data show CDR1 as MNHEY and CDR2 as SMNVEV (reference sequence). V lost 5 bases and J 4 bases, leaving 8 bases between the germline ends. For the CDR3, the DNA is TGTGCCAGCAGTACAGGGCTCACCGGGGAGCTGTTTTTT. Residues: CASSTGLTGELFF.

V gene TRBV7-9 combines with J gene TRBJ2-7; 8 nucleotides line up with TRBD1. J gave up 3 bases and V 4 bases, and 17 bases lay outside the gene matches. CDR3 length equals 18 residues. Germline loops: CDR1 SEHNR, CDR2 FQNEAQ (reference sequence). The CDR3: CASSYRLDTGTGVYEQYF. DNA of the CDR3: TGTGCCAGCAGCTATAGACTTGATACCGGGACAGGAGTCTACGAGCAGTACTTC.

The genes are TRBV6-5 and TRBJ1-1, with 7 bases that match TRBD1. This CDR3 contains 12 residues. Trimming cost V 8 bases and J 7 bases; bases outside gene matches: 7. Germline V gene data show CDR1 as MNHEY and CDR2 as SVGAGI. In DNA, the CDR3 is TGTGCCAGCGGTCAGGGGGTGGGTGAAGCTTTCTTT. This codes for CASGQGVGEAFF.

This chain connects TRBV4-1 to TRBJ1-1; D ambiguous. Germline CDR1 reads MGHRA; CDR2 reads YSYEKL. The CDR3 totals 13 residues. V lost 5 bases and J lost 1, with 8 bases in between. The CDR3 here is CASSFGENTEAFF. The CDR3 coding sequence is TGCGCCAGCAGCTTTGGAGAGAACACTGAAGCTTTCTTT.

The V gene is TRBV13, the J gene TRBJ1-1, with D unclear. V lost 3 bases, J lost 2 bases, and 7 bases lay in between. Germline V gene data show CDR1 as PRHDT and CDR2 as FYEKMQ (reference sequence). This CDR3 is 13 amino acids long. CDR3 sequence: CASSFRTNTEAFF. CDR3 nucleotides: TGTGCCAGCAGCTTCAGGACTAACACTGAAGCTTTCTTT.

The chain recombines TRBV6-5 with TRBJ1-5; 8 bases match TRBD1. The CDR3 loop spans 14 amino acids. Trimming took 6 bases from V and 6 from J; bases not matched to a gene: 7. Per germline, CDR1 MNHEY and CDR2 SVGAGI. The CDR3: CASSTMQGAQPQHF. The CDR3 nucleotides are TGTGCCAGCAGCACTATGCAGGGGGCTCAGCCCCAGCATTTT.

The rearrangement uses TRBV15 and TRBJ1-5; 8 bases are shared with TRBD1. Germline loops: CDR1 LNHNV, CDR2 YYDKDF (reference sequence). The CDR3 extends over 15 amino acids. Losses at the gene ends were 5 bases for V and 6 bases for J; bases not matched to a gene: 9. The CDR3 coding sequence is TGTGCCACCAGCGGCGCAGGGGGCGCGGGTCAGCCCCAGCATTTT. It codes for CATSGAGGAGQPQHF.

This chain connects TRBV5-1 to TRBJ2-6; 10 positions agree with TRBD2. The V gene end was trimmed by 6 bases and the J gene end by 0 bases; junction bases not matched to a gene: 3. The length of the CDR3 is 16 residues. Germline CDR1 SGHRS, CDR2 YFSETQ. CDR3 loop: CASKLAGNSGANVLTF. The CDR3 DNA reads as TGCGCCAGCAAACTAGCGGGGAACTCTGGGGCCAACGTCCTGACTTTC.

This clone was observed a handful of times. This chain joins TRBV6-6 and TRBJ2-5; possible D gene TRBD2, 5 bases. Trimming pared 6 bases from V and 14 bases from J, leaving 19 bases between. Germline values: CDR1 MNHNY, CDR2 SVGAGI (reference sequence). The CDR3 loop spans 12 amino acids. CDR3 protein: CASSPGLTEGYF. The CDR3 DNA reads as TGTGCCAGCAGCCCAGGCTTGACTGAGGGTTACTTC.

This clone was observed a single time. J is TRBJ2-3 and V is TRBV12-5; 9 positions match TRBD2. This CDR3 has 17 residues. Germline CDR1 is LGHNT and CDR2 is FRNRAP. V was pared by 0 bases and J by 3 bases, with 7 bases of the junction left unmatched. Here the CDR3 DNA reads TGTGCTAGTGGTTTGGTGGTCCCGGGACTAGCTACAGATACGCAGTATTTT. The encoded protein is CASGLVVPGLATDTQYF.

The chain combines TRBV29-1 with TRBJ2-7; the match to TRBD1 covers 10 bases. In germline, CDR1 is SQVTM, CDR2 ANQGSEA. The junction had 7 bases not matched to a gene; V was cut back by 3 bases and J by 5 bases. This CDR3 has 14 residues. CDR3: CSVEATGTGDEQYF. CDR3 DNA sequence: TGCAGCGTTGAGGCCACCGGGACAGGGGACGAGCAGTACTTC.

The chain links TRBV7-9 to TRBJ2-7, with D perhaps TRBD1 (5 bases). Germline CDR1 reads SEHNR; CDR2 reads FQNEAQ (reference sequence). The CDR3 length is 16 residues. The V and J ends lost 4 bases and 0 bases respectively, with 16 bases between them. CDR3 loop: CASSSTWSRVSYEQYF. CDR3 nucleotide sequence: TGTGCCAGCAGCTCGACGTGGTCCAGGGTCTCCTACGAGCAGTACTTC.

This chain uses TRBV7-2 with TRBJ1-1; maybe TRBD1 (6 bases). CDR1 SGHTA and CDR2 FQGNSA come from the germline V gene. The CDR3 totals 15 residues. V was pared by 1 base and J by 11 bases, with 20 bases between. The CDR3 loop reads CASSLVRAGEFRAFF. CDR3 in DNA: TGTGCCAGCAGCTTAGTGCGGGCAGGGGAATTTAGGGCTTTCTTT.

This clone was picked up a small number of times. The chain uses TRBV5-1 and TRBJ2-3; 7 bases agree with TRBD2. This CDR3 has 16 amino acids. V lost 4 bases, J lost 6 bases, and 14 bases stayed unmatched. Germline values: CDR1 SGHRS, CDR2 YFSETQ. The CDR3 nucleotides are TGCGCCAGCAGCCGCGGACTCGCGGGGGAGGAGGATACGCAGTATTTT. The encoded protein is CASSRGLAGEEDTQYF.

V and J are TRBV4-1 and TRBJ2-5; a weak D match, TRBD2 (6 bases). CDR3 length: 15 amino acids. The germline V and J ends were trimmed by 4 bases and 1 base, with 13 bases remaining between them. Germline-derived CDR1 and CDR2 are MGHRA and YSYEKL. This CDR3 is CASSRLGGSQETQYF. CDR3 coding DNA: TGCGCCAGCAGCCGGTTAGGAGGGTCCCAAGAGACCCAGTACTTC.

Points on this clone: This likely comes from a read error, as the CDR3 has no conserved phenylalanine or tryptophan at its end. The chain recombines TRBV6-5 with TRBJ1-1, with a tentative D call TRBD1 (5 bases). There are 14 residues in the CDR3. V was cut by 5 bases and J by 4 bases, with 14 bases left in between. Germline V gene sequence: CDR1 MNHEY, CDR2 SVGAGI. The CDR3 nucleotides read TGTGCCAGCAGTCAATTGCGGGGGACCACTGAAGCTTTCTCT. It specifies CASSQLRGTTEAFS.

The chain recombines TRBV5-4 with TRBJ2-2, with a tentative D call TRBD2 (6 bases). V was shortened by 0 bases and J by 5 bases, with 11 bases between the two germline ends. CDR1 and CDR2 (germline): SGHNT, YYREEE (reference sequence). The CDR3 is 15 amino acids. In nucleotides, the CDR3 is TGTGCCAGCAGCTTGGAGGAGGGTAGTACCGGGGAGCTGTTTTTT. This codes for CASSLEEGSTGELFF.

The chain employs TRBV15 and TRBJ1-1, with TRBD1 identical over 7 bases. V dropped 1 base and J dropped 2; count of bases not matched to a gene: 1. Germline CDR1 is LNHNV and CDR2 is YYDKDF (reference sequence). CDR3 length: 14 amino acids. For the CDR3, the DNA is TGTGCCACCAGCAGAGGACAGGGAAACACTGAAGCTTTCTTT. This encodes CATSRGQGNTEAFF.

The J gene is TRBJ1-3, the V gene TRBV28; 7 bases map to TRBD1. J gave up 1 base and V 9 bases, and 9 bases lay outside the gene matches. This CDR3 comprises 15 residues. Germline V gene sequence: CDR1 MDHEN, CDR2 SYDVKM. CDR3 residues: CASGGQLGSGNTIYF. CDR3 coding DNA: TGTGCCAGTGGGGGACAGCTGGGTTCTGGAAACACCATATATTTT. Combining the CDR3 with reference TRBV28 and TRBJ1-3 gives the whole variable domain DVKVTQSSRYLVKRTGEKVFLECVQDMDHENMFWYRQDPGLGLRLIYFSYDVKMKEKGDIPEGYSVSREKKERFSLILESASTNQTSMYLCASGGQLGSGNTIYFGEGSWLTVV.

The chain has TRBV14 and TRBJ2-2, with a possible D match to TRBD2 (6 bases). V was shortened by 4 bases and J by 7 bases, with 19 bases between the two germline ends. Germline loops: CDR1 SGHDN, CDR2 FVKESK. This CDR3 contains 16 residues. The CDR3 sequence: CASSPRRAGAVGELFF. CDR3 in DNA: TGTGCCAGCAGCCCCCGCCGAGCGGGCGCGGTCGGGGAGCTGTTTTTT. The full variable domain, in which reference TRBV14 and TRBJ2-2 provide the parts outside the CDR3, is EAGVTQFPSHSVIEKGQTVTLRCDPISGHDNLYWYRRVMGKEIKFLLHFVKESKQDESGMPNNRFLAERTGGTYSTLKVQPAELEDSGVYFCASSPRRAGAVGELFFGEGSRLTVL.

The chain recombines TRBV5-4 with TRBJ2-7, with D maybe TRBD2 (6 bases). Trimming cost V 8 bases and J 7 bases, with 22 bases left between them. The germline V gene encodes CDR1 SGHNT and CDR2 YYREEE (reference sequence). The CDR3 sequence is 14 residues long. This CDR3 reads CASKDGRVTGEQYF. Here the CDR3 DNA reads TGTGCCAGTAAAGACGGGAGAGTTACGGGAGAGCAGTACTTC.

This clone has a handful of counts. The chain couples TRBV20-1 to TRBJ2-7; TRBD1 agrees at 7 bases. Germline loops: CDR1 DFQATT, CDR2 SNEGSKA (reference sequence). The CDR3 runs to 11 residues. CDR3 region: CGSRGTYEQYF. Written as DNA, the CDR3 is TGCGGAAGCAGGGGGACCTACGAGCAGTACTTC.